These 9 T cell receptor beta chains were all obtained from the same sample, sequenced in a study of blood T cells in healthy people across ages. A sample-barcoded 5' primer and a J-beta primer mix were used in a second PCR of roughly 6 to 11 cycles. Using its own MiXCR run on the 5' RACE reads, TCRdb lists one record per CDR3 protein. The sample records 1.8 million or so distinct CDR3 sequences, approximately 40% being singletons. Sample: blood. These receptors all stem from a human donor in good health.

The chain uses TRBV12-3 or TRBV12-4 and TRBJ2-7, with 8 nucleotides matching TRBD2. This CDR3 region has 12 residues. V was clipped by 8 bases and J by 0 bases; unmatched bases: 0. This CDR3 is CASGTSSYEQYF. As DNA, the CDR3 is TGTGCCAGCGGGACTAGCTCCTACGAGCAGTACTTC.

There are a few counts of this clonotype. The chain carries TRBV12-3 or TRBV12-4 and TRBJ2-1, with D perhaps TRBD1 (6 bases). V was shortened by 5 bases and J by 8 bases, with 10 bases between the two germline ends. There are 12 residues in the CDR3. The CDR3 reads CASSTTGHEQFF. Here the CDR3 DNA reads TGTGCCAGCAGTACAACAGGGCATGAGCAGTTCTTC.

This clonotype was counted between two and nine times. CDR3 sequence reads: CASSQDRGGLSYEQYF. The CDR3 bases are TGTGCCAGCAGCCAAGATCGGGGGGGGCTCTCCTACGAGCAGTACTTC. The chain is built from TRBV4-2 and TRBJ2-7; 8 bases are a match to TRBD2. This CDR3 has 16 residues. Germline CDR1 and CDR2: LGHNA and YNFKEQ. V dropped 0 bases and J dropped 0; count of bases not matched to a gene: 4.

Concerning this clonotype itself: The junction differs from germline at one of its ends, possibly a read error. This chain connects TRBV4-3 to TRBJ1-2, with a tentative D call TRBD1 (6 bases). The CDR3 spans 15 residues. CDR1 is LGHNA, CDR2 YSLEER, per germline. This CDR3 reads CASSQDRTGGYGDTF. CDR3 coding DNA: TGCGCCAGCAGCCAAGATCGGACGGGGGGCTATGGCGACACCTTC.

This clonotype was counted only a few times. The chain joins TRBV7-2 to TRBJ2-4; D may correspond to TRBD1 or TRBD2 (6 bases each). Trimming took off 1 base at V and 6 bases at J, with 13 bases between the two ends. The CDR3 runs 15 residues. Germline CDR1 SGHTA, CDR2 FQGNSA. This chain's CDR3 is CASSLDGGRRNIQYF. The DNA of the CDR3 is TGTGCCAGCAGCTTAGACGGGGGCCGGAGAAACATTCAGTACTTC.

A few counts support this clonotype. The rearrangement joins TRBV29-1 to TRBJ1-1; no clear D gene. V gave up 7 bases and J gave up 8 bases, with 23 bases separating them. The V gene's germline CDR1 is SQVTM and CDR2 ANQGSEA. The CDR3 is 14 residues long. The CDR3 is CSAEVSGMSKEAFF. Written as DNA, the CDR3 is TGCAGCGCTGAGGTGTCGGGGATGTCCAAGGAAGCTTTCTTT.

This clonotype was seen ten or more times. The chain employs TRBV12-3 or TRBV12-4 and TRBJ2-1, with D possibly being TRBD2 (5 bases). The CDR3 spans 14 residues. V dropped 7 bases and J dropped 1 base, with 11 bases sitting between them. In DNA, the CDR3 is TGTGCCAGCACTACCAGAGGGTCCTACAATGAGCAGTTCTTC. Translated, it gives CASTTRGSYNEQFF.

The chain employs TRBV20-1 and TRBJ2-3; D is possibly TRBD2 (6 bases). The CDR3 has 14 residues. Germline loops: CDR1 DFQATT, CDR2 SNEGSKA (reference sequence). V shed 3 bases and J shed 1 base, with 11 bases lying between them. The CDR3 DNA is TGCAGTGCTAGCTCGACGGGGGGCACAGATACGCAGTATTTT. This translates into CSASSTGGTDTQYF.

The genes are TRBV10-2 and TRBJ1-1, with D unclear. Trimming stripped 6 bases from V and 1 base from J, with 6 bases between. Germline V CDR1 and CDR2: WSHSY, SAAADI. The CDR3 sequence is 12 residues long. The CDR3 DNA reads TGCGCCAGCAGGGCACCGAACACTGAAGCTTTCTTT. Its translation: CASRAPNTEAFF.